This T cell receptor beta chain was retrieved from a study of cytomegalovirus exposure and HLA in healthy donors (dated by TCRdb to about 2017). As for the study more broadly: According to an earlier analysis of a few hundred of the donors, 150 million to 200 million T cells yielded 117 million unique TCR beta sequences and about 300 Gb of sequence data. Besides the first cohort of roughly 700 subjects, a separate validation cohort made up of around 120 different subjects was used. In an earlier analysis of 500 to 650 of the donors, high-throughput TCR beta sequencing was used to judge whether each TCR beta V gene segment behaved as functional or pseudogenic. An early release covering 500 to 750 HLA-typed donors comprised about 290 gigabases of sequencing data and 65 million to 100 million unique TCR sequences. The study aimed to test whether signatures of past pathogen exposure could be identified by cataloging public T cell receptors. Rather than drawing on any new phenotypic data, the later analysis identified candidate immune exposures from TCR beta sequences and the way those sequences occurred across donors. In a later analysis, previously published TCR beta repertoires from 600 to 850 donors were re-analyzed and high-resolution HLA genotyping was added so that TCR occurrence patterns could be studied. Donor age, sex, ethnicity and CMV serostatus were collected together with the repertoire data. Typing coverage varied by locus: roughly 629-630 donors for A, B, C, DRB1 and DQB1; roughly 500 for DQA1; some 610 for DPA1; about 450 for DPB1. A later genetic analysis used genome-wide SNP genotypes for about three fifths of the 666 donors, treating that subset as a discovery cohort. Among the approximately 400 genotyped donors, approximately 81% belonged to the genetic ancestry cluster associated with self-reported Caucasian donors. The study profiled the T cell repertoires of hundreds of subjects by immunosequencing and related them to cytomegalovirus serostatus. HLA typing covered class I and class II loci at four-digit resolution. To predict cytomegalovirus infection status, the study brought together high-throughput TCR immunosequencing, statistical association of individual TCRs with disease status, and machine learning. Every discovery cohort repertoire had been produced on one sequencing platform. On average, about 200,000 unique TCR beta nucleotide sequences were sequenced per donor among a few hundred genotyped donors of the cohort, with roughly 19% of those sequences being non-productive. A few DR-DQ haplotypes were treated as single units for association and clustering because of strong linkage in the cohort.

The cohort comprised some 680 healthy bone marrow donors. Cohort members were all nominally healthy when sampled, although unrecorded immune exposures were likely present. The donor was CMV seronegative and belonged to the group of over 300 seronegative cohort members. A peripheral blood sample was collected from each donor, and TCR beta sequencing was performed on peripheral blood mononuclear cells. The Qiagen DNeasy Blood Extraction Kit was used to extract genomic DNA from the blood cell samples. Points the paper makes about the study in general: The authors suggested that the approach could potentially be generalized to other disease states and immunological phenotypes. The earlier analysis of nearly 600 of the donors excluded around 17 rarely observed V segments, including chromosome 9 orphons, because counts were too low. In a later analysis, HLA-associated TCR beta chains were found to be more clonally expanded and to have lower generation probabilities than equally common non-associated chains. A further reported finding was that TCR beta sequences accurately predicted the HLA-A and HLA-B alleles for most subjects in the first cohort. For the cohort, immune exposure information was limited to CMV serostatus. Only TCR beta chains were sequenced in this cohort, and the absence of alpha or paired-chain data limited detectable features. A later analysis found that most CMV-associated TCR beta chains appeared HLA-restricted, with HLA associations seemingly driven largely by CMV exposure. A later genetic analysis associated a missense DCLRE1C variant with V-gene and J-gene trimming of TCR beta chains, and an independent cohort replicated the association. Because the 87-base-pair reads could not distinguish some IMGT-functional V segments, including TRBV6-2 and TRBV6-3, those segments were excluded. Because HLA typing was unavailable for some donors at each locus, only the typed subset was used in association tests. The sequencing pipeline was judged likely to have produced a cluster of highly shared sequence variants as a technical artifact. A later analysis associated 15,000 or so TCR beta sequences with specific HLA alleles at a false discovery rate of 0.05. The presence/absence analyses assumed that sequencing depth was roughly uniform across donors, and that assumption may not be true. In a later genetic analysis, fewer N-insertions in productive TCRs were reported among donors in an Asian-associated ancestry cluster than the roughly 700-donor mean. In a later analysis, TCR association rates were found to vary across HLA loci, with the most associated TCRs seen for DRB1 alleles and the fewest for HLA-C alleles. A later analysis reported that several top co-occurrence clusters appeared linked to parvovirus B19, influenza, CMV and Epstein-Barr virus. An earlier analysis of approximately 600 of the donors showed that most TCR beta V segments appeared in productive rearrangements either about 87% or about 30% of the time, which broadly matched IMGT annotations. In vitro tests confirmed that a few of the cytomegalovirus-associated TCR beta chains recognize cytomegalovirus antigens. In both the original and validation cohorts, the classifier was reported to diagnose cytomegalovirus status with high specificity and sensitivity. Assigning TCR associations to individual alleles was difficult when HLA alleles, especially DR and DQ, strongly co-occurred. Correlated functional status among segregating V segments might reflect linkage disequilibrium, but an unknown experimental factor could not be ruled out. Across donors, most TCR sequences were observed very rarely, whereas some public TCRs were present in many individuals. The study listed 164 TCR beta chains as associated with cytomegalovirus.

The germline V gene gives CDR1 as SGDLS and CDR2 as YYNGEE. CDR3 length: 13 amino acids, cysteine to phenylalanine. Here the CDR3 DNA is all that survives: 39 bases in frame from base 1. The junction carries 4 bases between V and J, which are trimmed by 0 bases and 3 bases respectively. The protocol used for the library was the immunoSEQ multiplex PCR assay. A mixture of 60 forward primers for TCR Vbeta segments and 13 reverse primers for TCR Jbeta segments was used in the multiplex PCR. The CDR3 region of rearranged TCR beta genes was amplified from genomic DNA by a multiplex PCR assay. On the Illumina HiSeq System, the amplified TCR beta libraries were sequenced as 87-base-pair reads. In the original analysis: A later analysis tallied 70 million to 100 million unique TCR beta chains across the 550 to 850 repertoires, and some 12 million of those chains were shared by two or more donors. Raw reads were error-corrected and collapsed into unique sequences by a nearest-neighbor algorithm in which closely related sequences were merged to remove PCR and sequencing errors. V, D and J gene segments were assigned by aligning CDR3 sequences to IMGT reference sequences. For a sequence to be retained, at least a six-nucleotide match to both a V gene segment and a J gene segment was required. Rearrangements were called productive when the CDR3 lacked stop codons and stayed in frame with V and J; all others were non-productive. CDR3 was defined by IMGT convention, running from the second conserved V-encoded cysteine to the conserved J-encoded phenylalanine. In an earlier analysis of more than 550 of the donors, sequences lacking an unambiguous match to a single V gene segment were excluded. In an earlier analysis of a few hundred of the donors, V segments were called functional above 56.7% productive rearrangements and were called segregating when the between-donor standard deviation exceeded 5%. A statistical classification framework was built for diagnosing cytomegalovirus status from the catalog of TCR beta chain sequences. In a later analysis, TCR nucleotide sequences were compared against IMGT/GENE-DB human TR gene sequences so that V and J genes could be assigned. The TCRdist pipeline was used in a later analysis to assign CDR3 sequences and most-parsimonious VDJ recombination scenarios. In a later analysis, each TCR beta chain was defined by its CDR3 amino acid sequence together with its V-gene family, and reads without a unique V-gene family were excluded. In a later analysis, 450 to 600 highly shared, low-generation-probability nucleotide sequences were removed to address suspected cross-contamination and a sequencing artifact. For each public chain, a later analysis derived a clonal expansion index from normalized ranks of inferred template counts within each repertoire. In a later analysis, generation probabilities were computed with a VDJ recombination model fitted to out-of-frame rearrangements, and the resulting probabilities were checked against IGoR. In a later analysis, TCR-TCR, TCR-HLA and TCR-CMV co-occurrence was scored with hypergeometric tests, and a repertoire-size bias correction was applied to TCR pairs. False discovery rates were estimated in a later analysis by permuting HLA or CMV assignments 20 times. In a later analysis, co-occurring TCRs were grouped with DBSCAN, and TCRdist sequence similarity was added when clustering was performed within HLA-allele-positive subsets. Co-occurrence clustering excluded repertoires with fewer than 30,000 or more than 120,000 public chains, plus five with anomalous nucleotide sharing. Drawn from immuneACCESS, this table holds only the in-frame rearrangements with V and J called that TCRdb kept. Clones are partly lost; checked studies trace under half to an unresolved V gene and leave the rest unexplained. V and J calls plus clone size are reproduced from that table; the DNA served to infer D and trimming. The sample table contains roughly 150,000 clones; only one count was recorded for about 75% of them. The biggest ten clones account for around 2.4% of the sample.

In the case of this clone: Its antigen is unknown. No qualities accompany the bases; no much larger clone lies one base away.

This sequence originates from a female donor in good health and CMV-seronegative. Sequencing used PBMCs. The chain is made from TRBV9 and TRBJ2-1; no D gene call is confident. The sequence in DNA is TGTGCCAGCAGCGTAGAACTCTACAATGAGCAGTTCTTC. Its protein product is CASSVELYNEQFF.